The 6 T cell receptor beta chains below all came from one sample that was sequenced in a study of vaccination effects on CD4 cells after COVID-19. Viral peptide pools were used in the ViraFEST assay to expand antigen-specific CD4+ T cells, and sequencing came afterward. The culture ran for approximately 11 days before CD4+ T cells were isolated. Neither prior SARS-CoV-2 infection nor positive nucleocapsid antibodies were present in the vaccine recipients. The data were produced by immunoSEQ multiplex PCR, yet TCRdb's version contains in-frame clones alone and is incomplete. The sample lists 60,000 to 65,000 clones, about 71% seen once, with 3.5% to 4.5% in the top ten. These receptors' antigens are unknown. The sample in question was CD4+ T cells from PBMCs cultured with HCoV-OC43 spike peptides, obtained before COVID-19 vaccination. Subset of the sample: HCoV-OC43 spike overlapping peptide pool stimulation. All receptors derive from a human donor who received a COVID-19 vaccine.

This chain joins TRBV30 and TRBJ1-1; D gene uncertain. Trimming took 5 bases from V and 1 from J, leaving 11 bases between them. Germline V gene data show CDR1 as GTSNPN and CDR2 as SVGIG (reference sequence). The CDR3 totals 13 residues. The CDR3 loop reads CAWGEGTNTEAFF. CDR3 sequence (DNA): TGTGCCTGGGGGGAGGGTACGAACACTGAAGCTTTCTTT.

The chain carries TRBV4-3 and TRBJ1-5, with TRBD1 matching 8 bases. The junction had 4 bases not matched to a gene; V was cut back by 2 bases and J by 7 bases. The CDR3 is made up of 14 amino acids. The germline V gene encodes CDR1 LGHNA and CDR2 YSLEER. The CDR3 bases are TGCGCCAGCAGCCAACAGACAGGGGTCCAGCCCCAGCATTTT. It is translated as CASSQQTGVQPQHF.

This chain uses TRBV2 with TRBJ2-2; no definite D call. The CDR3 spans 13 residues. The V gene's germline CDR1 is SNHLY and CDR2 FYNNEI. V lost 3 bases to trimming and J lost 4 bases, with 6 bases between them. This CDR3 reads CASSERSTGELFF. The CDR3 nucleotides are TGTGCCAGCAGTGAGAGGAGCACCGGGGAGCTGTTTTTT.

The chain recombines TRBV19 with TRBJ1-5; D remains ambiguous. Germline assignment: CDR1 LNHDA and CDR2 SQIVND (reference sequence). Between the trimmed V and J ends, which lost 7 bases and 2 bases, there was a span of 15 bases. The CDR3 is 15 amino acids. CDR3 DNA sequence: TGTGCCAGTACCCGCGCGAGGGTTGGCAATCAGCCCCAGCATTTT. It translates to CASTRARVGNQPQHF.

The CDR3, as DNA: TGCAGCGTTTCGACCCCCGGTAAGGAAGGGGCCAACGTCCTGACTTTC. It yields the protein CSVSTPGKEGANVLTF. This chain joins TRBV29-1 and TRBJ2-6; no reliable D call. Trimming removed 5 bases from V and 4 bases from J, with 18 bases in between. This CDR3 spans 16 amino acids. From germline, CDR1 is SQVTM and CDR2 ANQGSEA.

This clone was seen a single time. This chain connects TRBV19 to TRBJ1-2; 8 nucleotides agree with TRBD1. CDR1 and CDR2 (germline): LNHDA, SQIVND (reference sequence). The CDR3 covers 13 residues. Trimming removed 5 bases from V and 4 bases from J; junction bases left unmatched: 3. CDR3 sequence: CASSRQGTYGYTF. The CDR3 nucleotides read TGTGCCAGTAGTCGACAGGGGACCTATGGCTACACCTTC.